These T cell receptor beta chains were read from a single sample in a study of graft-versus-host responses after intestinal transplantation. Clones were sequenced by immunoSEQ multiplex PCR, and TCRdb holds only the in-frame ones, with some missing. The profile covers tens of thousands of clones, with approximately 93% appearing a single time and about 0.22% taken by the ten largest. These receptors' targets are unknown. Specimen: unstimulated CD4+ T cells sorted from spleen or lymph node cells, collected before transplant. All receptors come from a human donor who was the organ donor for an intestinal transplant. Both conserved end residues are part of each CDR3. D genes are given only for firm matches. Not every row has a clone size; where given, it reads once, few, many or a size class.

>TRBJ2-3|.|.|TRBV25-1
CASSVGGGSTDTQYF
TGTGCCAGCAGTGTTGGGGGGGGCAGCACAGATACGCAGTATTTT
>TRBJ2-7|.|.|TRBV4-2
CASHYPRWRLLHYEQYF
TGTGCCAGCCACTACCCTCGTTGGAGACTTCTTCATTACGAGCAGTACTTC
>TRBJ2-7|TRBD1|.|TRBV6-1
CASSPGTEASYEQYF
TGTGCCAGCAGTCCCGGGACAGAAGCCTCCTACGAGCAGTACTTC
>TRBJ2-3|.|.|TRBV10-3
CAISESGVSTDTQYF
TGTGCCATCAGTGAGTCGGGCGTGAGCACAGATACGCAGTATTTT
>TRBJ1-2|.|.|TRBV4-3
CASSQGRPGGYTF
TGCGCCAGCAGCCAAGGCCGACCGGGCGGCTACACCTTC
>TRBJ1-1|.|.|TRBV30
CAWSVMDTEAFF
TGTGCCTGGAGTGTAATGGACACTGAAGCTTTCTTT
>TRBJ1-6|TRBD1|.|TRBV7-9
CASSLKQGDSPLHF
TGTGCCAGCAGCTTGAAACAGGGGGATTCACCCCTCCACTTT
>TRBJ1-3|.|.|TRBV30
CAWTWINTGSPPSGNTIYF
TGTGCCTGGACCTGGATTAACACAGGGAGCCCCCCCTCTGGAAACACCATATATTTT
>TRBJ2-2|.|.|TRBV5-1
CASSAEDRQATGELFF
TGCGCCAGCAGCGCAGAAGACAGGCAGGCCACCGGGGAGCTGTTTTTT
>TRBJ1-2|.|.|TRBV18
CASSPSVEFYGYTF
TGTGCCAGCTCACCAAGTGTAGAGTTTTACGGCTACACCTTC
>TRBJ2-1|TRBD2|.|TRBV7-9
CASSLGLADYNEQFF
TGTGCCAGCAGCCTGGGACTAGCGGATTACAATGAGCAGTTCTTC
>TRBJ1-6|.|.|TRBV19
CASRSDSSSYNSPLHF
TGTGCCAGTAGGTCAGACTCGAGCTCCTATAATTCACCCCTCCACTTT
>TRBJ1-4|.|.|TRBV6-5
CASSIRANEKLFF
TGTGCCAGCAGTATCCGGGCTAATGAAAAACTGTTTTTT
>TRBJ1-2|.|once|TRBV25-1
CASSGSGKSNYGYTF
TGTGCCAGCAGTGGATCTGGGAAGAGTAACTATGGCTACACCTTC
>TRBJ2-1|TRBD2|.|TRBV10-3
CAISGTRGIDEQFF
TGTGCCATCAGTGGGACTAGGGGTATAGATGAGCAGTTCTTC
>TRBJ2-7|.|.|TRBV21-1
CASSRQSYEQYF
TGTGCCAGCAGTAGGCAAAGCTACGAGCAGTACTTC
>TRBJ2-2|.|.|TRBV2
CASSEGGGYTGELFF
TGTGCCAGCAGTGAAGGGGGCGGTTACACCGGGGAGCTGTTTTTT
>TRBJ1-6|TRBD1|.|TRBV5-4
CASSLDRVSPLHF
TGTGCCAGCAGCCTTGACAGGGTATCACCCCTCCACTTT
>TRBJ2-1|TRBD1|.|TRBV5-1
CASSWDRGHSYNEQFF
TGCGCCAGCAGCTGGGACAGGGGGCACTCCTACAATGAGCAGTTCTTC
>TRBJ2-3|.|.|TRBV4-2
CASSQGNGGTDTQYF
TGTGCCAGCAGCCAAGGCAACGGAGGCACAGATACGCAGTATTTT
>TRBJ2-7|TRBD1|.|TRBV30
CAWSVGGTLYQYF
TGTGCCTGGAGTGTAGGGGGCACCCTTTACCAGTACTTC
>TRBJ1-2|.|.|TRBV6-6
CASSYPGANYGYTF
TGTGCCAGCAGTTACCCCGGGGCTAATTATGGCTACACCTTC
>TRBJ2-7|TRBD1|.|TRBV6-5
CASSDRGYEQYF
TGTGCCAGCAGTGACAGGGGGTACGAGCAGTACTTC
>TRBJ1-2|.|once|TRBV19
CASTSIGYGYTF
TGTGCCAGTACCTCGATCGGCTATGGCTACACCTTC
>TRBJ2-2|TRBD1|.|TRBV11-2
CASSPRTGSNTGELFF
TGTGCCAGCAGCCCCCGGACAGGGTCGAACACCGGGGAGCTGTTTTTT
>TRBJ2-3|.|.|TRBV9
CASSVVASYADTQYF
TGTGCCAGCAGCGTAGTTGCTAGCTATGCAGATACGCAGTATTTT
>TRBJ1-5|.|.|TRBV28
CASSLAGGANSNQPQHF
TGTGCCAGCAGTTTAGCCGGGGGGGCAAATAGCAATCAGCCCCAGCATTTT
>TRBJ1-5|.|.|TRBV4-1
CASSRLAAGGQPQHF
TGCGCCAGCAGCCGCCTTGCGGCAGGCGGACAGCCCCAGCATTTT
>TRBJ2-7|.|.|TRBV4-2
CASSQAALSYEQYF
TGTGCCAGCAGCCAAGCAGCGCTCTCCTACGAGCAGTACTTC
>TRBJ2-3|.|.|TRBV11-3
CASSRATDTQYF
TGTGCCAGCAGCAGGGCCACAGATACGCAGTATTTT
>TRBJ2-5|.|.|TRBV5-1
CASSFEGSETQYF
TGCGCCAGCAGCTTTGAAGGGTCGGAGACCCAGTACTTC
>TRBJ1-2|.|.|TRBV28
CASSRTVFYGYTF
TGTGCCAGCAGTCGGACAGTGTTCTATGGCTACACCTTC
>TRBJ2-1|TRBD2|.|TRBV5-4
CASRTSGGAYNEQFF
TGTGCCAGCAGAACTAGCGGGGGGGCTTACAATGAGCAGTTCTTC
>TRBJ2-7|.|.|TRBV6-6
CASSQGQSYEQYF
TGTGCCAGCAGCCAAGGACAGTCCTACGAGCAGTACTTC
>TRBJ2-7|.|.|TRBV7-2
CASSLVGGPSSYEQYF
TGTGCCAGCAGCTTAGTGGGGGGGCCGAGCTCCTACGAGCAGTACTTC
>TRBJ2-7|TRBD2|.|TRBV7-2
CASSRNPGLQDEQYF
TGTGCCAGCAGCCGCAACCCGGGACTACAGGACGAGCAGTACTTC
>TRBJ1-2|TRBD1|.|TRBV5-1
CASSQWTGTLGHGYTF
TGCGCCAGCAGCCAATGGACAGGGACCCTCGGCCATGGCTACACCTTC
>TRBJ2-3|TRBD2|.|TRBV4-1
CASSPRLAGGSDTQYF
TGCGCCAGCAGCCCGCGACTAGCGGGGGGCTCAGATACGCAGTATTTT
>TRBJ1-1|.|.|TRBV2
CASSEAAGAAFF
TGTGCCAGCAGTGAAGCGGCGGGGGCGGCTTTCTTT
>TRBJ2-7|.|once|TRBV30
CAWSQTPGFEQYF
TGTGCCTGGAGTCAAACTCCGGGCTTCGAGCAGTACTTC
>TRBJ1-3|TRBD1|.|TRBV4-1
CATRKQGTSGNTIYF
TGCGCCACCAGAAAACAGGGGACTTCTGGAAACACCATATATTTT
>TRBJ2-5|.|.|TRBV6-5
CASSYSLETQYF
TGTGCCAGCAGTTACTCATTGGAGACCCAGTACTTC
>TRBJ2-1|TRBD2|.|TRBV10-1
CASTVGLAGGRTRARAYNEQFF
TGCGCCAGCACCGTCGGACTAGCGGGGGGGCGGACACGAGCTCGAGCCTACAATGAGCAGTTCTTC
>TRBJ1-4|TRBD1|.|TRBV28
CASSSTSGGFVKKLFF
TGTGCCAGCAGTTCGACCTCAGGGGGCTTCGTAAAAAAACTGTTTTTT
>TRBJ2-5|.|.|TRBV4-2
CASSSTRGETQYF
TGTGCCAGCAGCTCTACTAGGGGAGAGACCCAGTACTTC
>TRBJ1-2|.|.|TRBV7-2
CASSFRTNYGYTF
TGTGCCAGCAGCTTCCGGACTAACTATGGCTACACCTTC
>TRBJ1-3|.|.|TRBV7-9
CASSLFGKGTSGNTIYF
TGTGCCAGCAGCTTATTTGGGAAGGGGACCTCTGGAAACACCATATATTTT
>TRBJ2-5|.|.|TRBV5-8
CASSWVRLGTQYF
TGTGCCAGCAGCTGGGTGAGGTTAGGGACCCAGTACTTC
>TRBJ2-7|.|.|TRBV7-3
CASSLGLSYEQYF
TGTGCCAGCAGCTTAGGGCTTTCCTACGAGCAGTACTTC
>TRBJ2-2|TRBD1|.|TRBV19
CASSISRRGQNTGELFF
TGTGCCAGTAGTATATCTCGAAGGGGGCAGAACACCGGGGAGCTGTTTTTT
>TRBJ1-2|.|.|TRBV7-2
CASSPLGGAYGYTF
TGTGCCAGCAGCCCACTGGGGGGGGCCTATGGCTACACCTTC
>TRBJ2-7|TRBD1|once|TRBV28
CASSYRDRVHEQYF
TGTGCCAGCAGTTACCGGGACAGGGTCCACGAGCAGTACTTC
>TRBJ1-4|.|.|TRBV6-5
CASSYRLGGEKLFF
TGTGCCAGCAGTTACAGGTTGGGGGGAGAAAAACTGTTTTTT
>TRBJ2-7|TRBD2|.|TRBV2
CASTANKAGGSSYEQYF
TGTGCCAGCACCGCAAACAAAGCGGGGGGGAGCTCCTACGAGCAGTACTTC
>TRBJ2-5|TRBD1|.|TRBV5-4
CASSADRVETQYF
TGTGCCAGCAGCGCGGACAGGGTGGAGACCCAGTACTTC
>TRBJ1-1|.|.|TRBV18
CASSPNQGRAWTEAFF
TGTGCCAGCTCACCGAACCAGGGGAGGGCTTGGACTGAAGCTTTCTTT
>TRBJ2-2|TRBD2|.|TRBV7-6
CASSTRTTRGGGELFF
TGTGCCAGCAGCACCCGTACTACCCGCGGGGGCGGGGAGCTGTTTTTT